This entry lists 7 T cell receptor beta chains sequenced from one sample in a study of cytomegalovirus exposure and HLA in healthy donors. The PCR was carried out with 60 Vbeta primers and 13 Jbeta primers. The protocol was immunoSEQ multiplex PCR, while the TCRdb copy is restricted to in-frame clones and leaves out a portion. In the table there are approximately 130,000 clones, roughly 80% of which are singletons. Sequenced sample: PBMCs. The receptors were sampled from a man between 18 and 29 years old in good health and CMV-seronegative.

V is TRBV6-6 and J is TRBJ2-3; D is perhaps TRBD1 (6 bases). The V gene's germline CDR1 is MNHNY and CDR2 SVGAGI (reference sequence). This CDR3 spans 13 amino acids. Trimming pared 4 bases from V and 4 bases from J, leaving 9 bases between. For the CDR3, the DNA is TGTGCCAGCAGTTCAGGGGTGCCAGATACGCAGTATTTT. It translates to CASSSGVPDTQYF.

CDR3 sequence reads: CAGKGGQVNTEAFF. The CDR3 DNA sequence: TGTGCCGGCAAGGGGGGGCAAGTGAACACTGAAGCTTTCTTT. The rearrangement links TRBV28 to TRBJ1-1, with D maybe TRBD1 (6 bases). Germline V lookup: CDR1 MDHEN, CDR2 SYDVKM. With 11 bases removed from V and 0 bases from J, the gap between germline ends came to 16 bases. The CDR3 extends over 14 amino acids.

This clone was recorded a few times. The chain recombines TRBV7-3 with TRBJ2-7, with 9 nucleotides matching TRBD2. CDR1 and CDR2 (germline): SGHTA, FQGTGA. The ends lost 9 bases at V and 0 bases at J; junction bases unmatched: 15. The CDR3 totals 17 residues. Written as DNA, the CDR3 is TGTGCCAGAAACCAAACTCAGCGGGGGGCTATCTCCTACGAGCAGTACTTC. This gives the protein CARNQTQRGAISYEQYF.

The V call is TRBV2, the J call TRBJ1-3; D ambiguous. In germline, CDR1 is SNHLY, CDR2 FYNNEI. With 6 bases removed from V and 2 bases from J, the gap between germline ends came to 14 bases. The CDR3 has 15 amino acids. The CDR3, as DNA: TGTGCCAGCAGCGGCGTCGAGGGAACTGGAAACACCATATATTTT. It yields the protein CASSGVEGTGNTIYF.

This rearrangement joins TRBV7-9 to TRBJ2-6, with D possibly being TRBD1 (5 bases). Germline V lookup: CDR1 SEHNR, CDR2 FQNEAQ (reference sequence). Deletions cut 0 bases from V and 1 base from J, with 7 bases between. The CDR3 is 16 amino acids. Here the CDR3 reads CASSLAQGSGANVLTF. As DNA, the CDR3 is TGTGCCAGCAGCTTAGCCCAGGGATCTGGGGCCAACGTCCTGACTTTC.

This chain connects TRBV29-1 to TRBJ2-5; tentative D call: TRBD1 (5 bases). This CDR3 has 13 residues. Trimming removed 3 bases from V and 4 bases from J, with 12 bases in between. CDR1 is SQVTM and CDR2 is ANQGSEA in the germline V gene. In nucleotides, the CDR3 is TGCAGCGTTGATGGGCAGGGATCAGAGACCCAGTACTTC. Protein product: CSVDGQGSETQYF.

This chain links TRBV4-1 with TRBJ1-5, with D possibly TRBD1 on 5 matching bases. The CDR3 is 14 residues long. Trimming cost V 3 bases and J 3 bases, with 9 bases left between them. Germline CDR1 MGHRA, CDR2 YSYEKL. CDR3: CASSQTVNNQPQHF. The CDR3 nucleotides are TGCGCCAGCAGCCAGACAGTTAACAATCAGCCCCAGCATTTT.